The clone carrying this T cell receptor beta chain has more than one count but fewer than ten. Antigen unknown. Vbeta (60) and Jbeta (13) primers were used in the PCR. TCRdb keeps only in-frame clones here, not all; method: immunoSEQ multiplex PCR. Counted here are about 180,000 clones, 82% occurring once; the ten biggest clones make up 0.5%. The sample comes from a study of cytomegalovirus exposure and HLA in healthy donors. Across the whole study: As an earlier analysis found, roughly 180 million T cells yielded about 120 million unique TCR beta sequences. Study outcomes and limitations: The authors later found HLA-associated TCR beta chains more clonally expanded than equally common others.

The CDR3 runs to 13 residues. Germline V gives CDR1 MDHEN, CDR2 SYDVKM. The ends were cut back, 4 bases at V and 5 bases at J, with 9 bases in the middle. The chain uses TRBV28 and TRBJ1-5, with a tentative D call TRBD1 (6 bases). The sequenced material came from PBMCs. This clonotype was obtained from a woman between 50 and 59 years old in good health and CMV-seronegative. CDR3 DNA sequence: TGTGCCAGCAGTTCGCCAGGGGATCAGCCCCAGCATTTT. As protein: CASSSPGDQPQHF.